These 21 T cell receptor beta chains originate from one sample sequenced in a study of early T cells in non-severe SARS-CoV-2 infection. MiXCR was run by TCRdb on the 5' RACE reads, yielding one entry per CDR3 protein. Among more than 85,000 distinct CDR3 sequences, approximately 16% were seen once, and the ten largest hold over 1%. Source material: whole blood. These receptors all stem from an adult who was a healthcare worker with PCR-confirmed SARS-CoV-2 infection or an uninfected control (not recorded which).

This clonotype appeared many times. This sequence joins TRBV5-1 and TRBJ1-1; maybe TRBD1 (6 bases). From germline, CDR1 is SGHRS and CDR2 YFSETQ. The CDR3 spans 14 residues. Between the trimmed V and J ends, which lost 1 base and 2 bases, there was a span of 9 bases. Here the CDR3 DNA reads TGCGCCAGCAGCTTGTTAGGGGGTAACACTGAAGCTTTCTTT. As protein: CASSLLGGNTEAFF. Together with reference TRBV5-1 and TRBJ1-1, the CDR3 gives the full variable domain: KAGVTQTPRYLIKTRGQQVTLSCSPISGHRSVSWYQQTPGQGLQFLFEYFSETQRNKGNFPGRFSGRQFSNSRSEMNVSTLELGDSALYLCASSLLGGNTEAFFGQGTRLTVV.

J is TRBJ2-5 and V is TRBV20-1, with 12 bases identical to TRBD2. Germline V gene data show CDR1 as DFQATT and CDR2 as SNEGSKA (reference sequence). The CDR3 totals 16 residues. J lost 7 bases, V lost 0 bases, and 9 bases had no gene match. Here the CDR3 DNA reads TGCAGTGCTAGAGATACTAGCGGGAGGACCCTCGGGACCCAGTACTTC. This encodes CSARDTSGRTLGTQYF.

The gene calls are TRBV7-9 and TRBJ2-2; D remains unclear. This CDR3 contains 17 residues. CDR1 is SEHNR and CDR2 is FQNEAQ in the germline V gene (reference sequence). The V and J ends lost 4 bases and 0 bases respectively, with 15 bases between them. CDR3 nucleotides: TGTGCCAGCAGCTCCGGCGGTGGTACCTCGAACACCGGGGAGCTGTTTTTT. Protein sequence: CASSSGGGTSNTGELFF.

The rearrangement links TRBV28 to TRBJ2-3; D uncertain. Between the trimmed V and J ends, which lost 5 bases and 0 bases, there was a span of 9 bases. The CDR3 loop spans 14 amino acids. Germline CDR1 MDHEN, CDR2 SYDVKM. The CDR3 loop reads CASSPQDSTDTQYF. The CDR3 DNA reads as TGTGCCAGCAGTCCTCAGGACAGCACAGATACGCAGTATTTT.

This clonotype was detected a few times. This chain links TRBV18 with TRBJ1-1, with D hard to call. The V gene's germline CDR1 is KGHSH and CDR2 LQKENI. Between the trimmed V and J ends, which lost 3 bases and 1 base, there was a span of 12 bases. The CDR3 spans 15 residues. The CDR3 coding sequence is TGTGCCAGCTCACCTACCCGGGGAGAGAACACTGAAGCTTTCTTT. Translation gives CASSPTRGENTEAFF. The whole variable domain, remainder taken from reference TRBV18 and TRBJ1-1, is NAGVMQNPRHLVRRRGQEARLRCSPMKGHSHVYWYRQLPEEGLKFMVYLQKENIIDESGMPKERFSAEFPKEGPSILRIQQVVRGDSAAYFCASSPTRGENTEAFFGQGTRLTVV.

The rearrangement links TRBV29-1 to TRBJ1-2; D gene ambiguous. CDR1 SQVTM and CDR2 ANQGSEA come from the germline V gene. Trimming cost V 3 bases and J 8 bases, with 7 bases left between them. This CDR3 is 10 amino acids long. CDR3 in amino acids: CSVDLGGYTF. The CDR3 DNA reads TGCAGCGTTGATTTGGGAGGCTACACCTTC. The full variable domain, its missing parts supplied by reference TRBV29-1 and TRBJ1-2, is SAVISQKPSRDICQRGTSLTIQCQVDSQVTMMFWYRQQPGQSLTLIATANQGSEATYESGFVIDKFPISRPNLTFSTLTVSNMSPEDSSIYLCSVDLGGYTFGSGTRLTVV.

The chain is built from TRBV29-1 and TRBJ2-7; 7 positions match TRBD1. The ends lost 6 bases at V and 3 bases at J; junction bases unmatched: 8. CDR3 length equals 13 residues. The germline gives CDR1 SQVTM, CDR2 ANQGSEA. In DNA form, the CDR3 reads TGCAGCGTGGCCGGGACAGTAGACTACGAGCAGTACTTC. Translated: CSVAGTVDYEQYF.

The V and J genes are TRBV6-4 and TRBJ1-1; D gene unclear. Germline loops: CDR1 MRHNA, CDR2 SNTAGT. CDR3 length: 11 amino acids. V dropped 8 bases and J dropped 7 bases, with 11 bases sitting between them. The CDR3 region is CASRSSGEAFF. The DNA for the CDR3 is TGTGCCAGCCGCTCCTCGGGTGAAGCTTTCTTT.

This chain connects TRBV27 to TRBJ2-7; TRBD2 is a possible D gene (7 bases). The ends were cut back, 2 bases at V and 3 bases at J, with 11 bases in the middle. Germline CDR1 reads MNHEY; CDR2 reads SMNVEV (reference sequence). This CDR3 comprises 14 residues. CDR3: CASSLTGTNYEQYF. The DNA of the CDR3 is TGTGCCAGCAGTTTAACAGGGACTAACTACGAGCAGTACTTC.

This clonotype was detected ten times or more. The V and J genes are TRBV29-1 and TRBJ1-2; 10 bases are shared with TRBD1. Germline lookup yields CDR1 SQVTM and CDR2 ANQGSEA. The CDR3 has 13 residues. With 6 bases clipped from V and 7 bases from J, the junction kept 8 bases outside the gene matches. In nucleotides, the CDR3 is TGCAGCGTAGACTTAGGGACAGGGGCTGGCTACACCTTC. This gives the protein CSVDLGTGAGYTF.

The rearrangement uses TRBV12-3 or TRBV12-4 and TRBJ2-2; D call uncertain. V was trimmed by 2 bases and J by 4 bases, leaving 8 bases between them. The length of the CDR3 is 14 residues. The CDR3 nucleotides read TGTGCCAGCAGTTTAAGGTCCGCCACCGGGGAGCTGTTTTTT. The encoded protein is CASSLRSATGELFF.

This clonotype was seen only a few times. The chain employs TRBV7-2 and TRBJ2-7; 9 bases line up with TRBD1. Germline CDR1 SGHTA, CDR2 FQGNSA. The junction had 5 bases not matched to a gene; V was cut back by 4 bases and J by 1 base. The CDR3 runs to 15 residues. CDR3 bases: TGTGCCAGCAGCTCCGGGACAGGGACATCCTACGAGCAGTACTTC. Amino acid sequence: CASSSGTGTSYEQYF.

The gene calls are TRBV2 and TRBJ2-3; 14 bases agree with TRBD2. Germline V CDR1 and CDR2: SNHLY, FYNNEI. This CDR3 contains 17 residues. Losses at the gene ends were 0 bases for V and 6 bases for J; bases not matched to a gene: 5. CDR3 sequence reads: CASSEARTSGRSDTQYF. The CDR3 nucleotides are TGTGCCAGCAGTGAAGCCCGGACTAGCGGGAGGTCGGATACGCAGTATTTT.

This clonotype was recorded many times. The gene calls are TRBV7-2 and TRBJ1-1; no reliable D call. The germline CDR1 and CDR2 sequences are SGHTA and FQGNSA. Trimming stripped 5 bases from V and 8 bases from J, with 12 bases between. This CDR3 spans 12 amino acids. For the CDR3, the DNA is TGTGCCAGCAGCAAGGCCGGTGGGGAAGCTTTCTTT. Its translation is CASSKAGGEAFF. Variable domain in full (rest from reference TRBV7-2 and TRBJ1-1): GAGVSQSPSNKVTEKGKDVELRCDPISGHTALYWYRQSLGQGLEFLIYFQGNSAPDKSGLPSDRFSAERTGGSVSTLTIQRTQQEDSAVYLCASSKAGGEAFFGQGTRLTVV.

In DNA, the CDR3 is TGTGCCAGCTCACTTCTGGACAGGACCTATGGCTACACCTTC. Translating it yields CASSLLDRTYGYTF. V and J are TRBV18 and TRBJ1-2; 7 bases match TRBD1. Germline V gene data show CDR1 as KGHSH and CDR2 as LQKENI. The CDR3 contains 14 residues. V lost 4 bases, J lost 4 bases, and 6 bases stayed unmatched.

This chain uses TRBV6-5 with TRBJ2-6; 7 bases are shared with TRBD2. The CDR3 is 16 residues long. Germline loops: CDR1 MNHEY, CDR2 SVGAGI. V lost 0 bases and J lost 4; bases outside the gene matches: 3. CDR3 nucleotide sequence: TGTGCCAGCAGTTACTCCACGGGAGGCGGGGCCAACGTCCTGACTTTC. This codes for CASSYSTGGGANVLTF.

At least ten counts were recorded for this clonotype. V is TRBV20-1 and J is TRBJ2-3; possible D gene TRBD2, 7 bases. The length of the CDR3 is 13 residues. In germline, CDR1 is DFQATT, CDR2 SNEGSKA (reference sequence). The V end lost 1 base, the J end lost 9 bases, and 14 bases lay between the germline ends. DNA of the CDR3: TGCAGTGCTAGAGTGGGCGGGGGACAAACGCAGTATTTT. Its protein is CSARVGGGQTQYF.

This clonotype has a handful of counts. This sequence joins TRBV6-6 and TRBJ1-2; D is unresolved. There are 16 residues in the CDR3. Trimming cost V 0 bases and J 1 base, with 12 bases left between them. Germline V gives CDR1 MNHNY, CDR2 SVGAGI (reference sequence). In nucleotides, the CDR3 is TGTGCCAGCAGTTACTCTGGACCGAACTTTAACTATGGCTACACCTTC. Translating it yields CASSYSGPNFNYGYTF.

This clonotype occurred a few times. The V gene is TRBV19, the J gene TRBJ2-1; either TRBD1 or TRBD2 may fit D (5 bases each). This CDR3 is built from 13 residues. V lost 10 bases and J 9 bases, leaving 19 bases between the germline ends. Germline V gene sequence: CDR1 LNHDA, CDR2 SQIVND (reference sequence). CDR3: CATATGAGGEQFF. The CDR3 DNA is TGTGCCACAGCCACCGGGGCAGGAGGTGAGCAGTTCTTC.

A few counts support this clonotype. J is TRBJ1-1 and V is TRBV7-6, with D possibly matching TRBD1 (5 bases). Germline V gene data show CDR1 as SGHVS and CDR2 as FNYEAQ. Trimming left V 2 bases short and J 4 bases short, with 11 bases between. CDR3 length: 14 amino acids. The CDR3 here is CASSLWQGGTEAFF. For the CDR3, the DNA is TGTGCCAGCAGCTTATGGCAGGGAGGCACTGAAGCTTTCTTT.

This clonotype was detected only a few times. V gene TRBV29-1 combines with J gene TRBJ1-1; D unclear. V was shortened by 7 bases and J by 11 bases, with 17 bases between the two germline ends. The V gene's germline CDR1 is SQVTM and CDR2 ANQGSEA. The CDR3 is 11 amino acids. The CDR3 loop is CSAKDGGKAFF. CDR3 in DNA: TGCAGCGCAAAGGACGGAGGGAAGGCTTTCTTT. The full variable domain, rest sourced from reference TRBV29-1 and TRBJ1-1, is SAVISQKPSRDICQRGTSLTIQCQVDSQVTMMFWYRQQPGQSLTLIATANQGSEATYESGFVIDKFPISRPNLTFSTLTVSNMSPEDSSIYLCSAKDGGKAFFGQGTRLTVV.